This record concerns one T cell receptor (beta chain) sequence. The antigen remains undetermined. Assay used: immunoSEQ multiplex PCR; TCRdb lists only in-frame clones, some missing. The sample contains about 86,000 clones, approximately 90% of which appear only once. The sample originates from a study of T cell responses to AZD1222 COVID-19 vaccine. Study observations and caveats: Among vaccine-associated CD4 TCRs, coverage spanned spike, with dominance at 160-218 and 743-854.

The sequenced sample was peripheral blood, obtained 28 days after the second AZD1222 dose. The TCR sequence derives from an adult who received the AZD1222 COVID-19 vaccine.

As DNA, the CDR3 is TGTGCCAGCAGCCAAATTTCTCAGGCTCAGCCCCAGCATTTT. Amino acid sequence: CASSQISQAQPQHF. This chain uses TRBV25-1 with TRBJ1-5; D remains ambiguous. In germline, CDR1 is MGHDK, CDR2 SYGVNS. The CDR3 is made up of 14 amino acids. V gave up 6 bases and J gave up 6 bases, with 15 bases separating them.